One and the same sample provided the 9 T cell receptor beta chains below, sequenced in a study of blood T cell repertoires in COVID-19. Sequencing used immunoSEQ multiplex PCR; TCRdb keeps in-frame clones, though not all of them. The data show roughly 420,000 clones, 85% to 90% seen once. Sample: PBMCs or T cells enriched from blood (not recorded which). The source is a woman aged 25 to 39 with acute COVID-19.

This clone was recorded at least ten times. The chain has TRBV10-3 and TRBJ1-1; TRBD1 matches 8 bases. This CDR3 has 13 amino acids. The germline V gene has CDR1 ENHRY and CDR2 SYGVKD. Trimming removed 2 bases from V and 8 bases from J; junction bases left unmatched: 4. CDR3 DNA: TGTGCCATCAGTGAGACAGGGGGACGGGAAGCTTTCTTT. It translates to CAISETGGREAFF.

V is TRBV21-1 and J is TRBJ2-7; TRBD2 is the table's D call and was not checked against the DNA. TRBV21-1 is flagged as a pseudogene. CDR3 size: 15 residues. The chain's CDR3 is CASSRRRQPTYEQYF. CDR3 nucleotides: TGTGCCAGCAGCCGAAGGAGGCAGCCCACCTACGAGCAGTACTTC.

The chain employs TRBV15 and TRBJ2-7, with TRBD2 identical over 9 bases. Trimming took 5 bases from V and 7 from J; bases not matched to a gene: 12. This CDR3 contains 15 residues. Germline CDR1 and CDR2: LNHNV and YYDKDF (reference sequence). CDR3 nucleotides: TGTGCCACCAGCCCCCCTGGCGGGGGGGCGTGGGAGCAGTACTTC. Translation gives CATSPPGGGAWEQYF.

V usage is TRBV7-6 and J usage is TRBJ2-7; D not resolved. V lost 5 bases and J 6 bases, leaving 11 bases between the germline ends. This CDR3 has 12 residues. CDR1 is SGHVS, CDR2 FNYEAQ, per germline. This chain's CDR3 is CASSLFGSEQYF. The DNA of the CDR3 is TGTGCCAGCAGCCTATTCGGTTCCGAGCAGTACTTC.

This chain links TRBV18 with TRBJ2-7, with TRBD1 identical over 7 bases. There are 15 residues in the CDR3. The germline V gene encodes CDR1 KGHSH and CDR2 LQKENI. Unmatched junction bases numbered 10, after V lost 3 bases and J lost 5 bases. CDR3: CASSPPSTGAHEQYF. The CDR3 region has the DNA TGTGCCAGCTCACCTCCCTCTACAGGGGCCCACGAGCAGTACTTC.

This chain joins TRBV6-5 and TRBJ2-5; D is ambiguous. There are 11 residues in the CDR3. In germline, CDR1 is MNHEY, CDR2 SVGAGI. Between the trimmed V and J ends, which lost 7 bases and 5 bases, there was a span of 8 bases. In DNA, the CDR3 is TGTGCCAGCACCGAGCTGGAGACCCAGTACTTC. It translates to CASTELETQYF.

This clone appeared once. The chain recombines TRBV29-1 with TRBJ2-7; TRBD2 is a possible D gene (5 bases). Germline CDR1 reads SQVTM; CDR2 reads ANQGSEA. The ends were cut back, 6 bases at V and 2 bases at J, with 20 bases in the middle. The CDR3 is 15 residues long. CDR3 coding DNA: TGCAGCGTCCTTATTAGCGACTTAACTCCCTACGAGCAGTACTTC. Its protein is CSVLISDLTPYEQYF.

The table lists this clone with a few counts. The chain uses TRBV3-1 (or the pseudogene TRBV3-2) and TRBJ2-7; D is possibly TRBD2 (5 bases). The V end was cut by 1 base, the J end by 2 bases, with 15 bases between. CDR1 is LGHDT and CDR2 is YNNKEL in the germline V gene (reference sequence). This CDR3 comprises 16 residues. CDR3 sequence reads: CASSQAAIAPTYEQYF. The CDR3 bases are TGTGCCAGCAGCCAAGCTGCGATAGCGCCGACCTACGAGCAGTACTTC.

The chain is built from TRBV7-2 and TRBJ2-3, with 7 bases lining up with TRBD2. Germline CDR1 SGHTA, CDR2 FQGNSA. The trim removed 2 bases at V and 2 bases at J, leaving 7 bases unmatched. The CDR3 sequence is 16 residues long. The CDR3 DNA reads as TGTGCCAGCAGCTTATTTGGGGGGGATAACACAGATACGCAGTATTTT. Its protein is CASSLFGGDNTDTQYF.